The 5 T cell receptor beta chains in this list originate from one sample, sequenced in a study of shared clonotypes between healthy human individuals. Using immunoSEQ multiplex PCR, the repertoire was profiled, and TCRdb retains in-frame clones only, with some absent. The sample lists fewer than 500,000 clones, almost 80% occurring once. The sequenced sample consisted of PBMCs. The receptors originated from a middle-aged woman in good health. Some clones in this sample may be carry-over from other donors' samples.

In this sample, this clone is medium-sized. The chain has TRBV7-9 and TRBJ1-1; D ambiguous. Germline V CDR1 and CDR2: SEHNR, FQNEAQ (reference sequence). CDR3 length equals 13 residues. The ends were cut back, 2 bases at V and 8 bases at J, with 12 bases in the middle. The CDR3, as DNA: TGTGCCAGCAGCTTACTGGTAAACCGGGAAGCTTTCTTT. It codes for CASSLLVNREAFF.

This clone was observed a handful of times. This rearrangement joins TRBV6-1 to TRBJ2-1, with no clear D. V gave up 10 bases and J gave up 4 bases, with 17 bases separating them. Per the germline V gene, CDR1 is MNHNS and CDR2 is SASEGT. The CDR3 is 14 amino acids. The CDR3 DNA is TGTGCCACCTCCCACTCCATAGAGTACAATGAGCAGTTCTTC. Encoded protein: CATSHSIEYNEQFF.

The chain uses TRBV19 and TRBJ2-7, with 10 bases fitting TRBD1. This CDR3 has 14 amino acids. V shed 5 bases, J shed 5 bases, and the junction held 6 bases outside the gene matches. The germline gives CDR1 LNHDA, CDR2 SQIVND (reference sequence). CDR3 sequence (DNA): TGTGCCAGTAGTCTGGGACAGGGGAAGGACGAGCAGTACTTC. Its protein product is CASSLGQGKDEQYF.

The V call is TRBV18, the J call TRBJ2-3; 10 positions match TRBD2. Germline loops: CDR1 KGHSH, CDR2 LQKENI. The CDR3 extends over 18 amino acids. Losses at the gene ends were 0 bases for V and 3 bases for J; bases not matched to a gene: 9. In DNA form, the CDR3 reads TGTGCCAGCTCACCACCCGTAACTAGCGGGAAGGAGACAGATACGCAGTATTTT. Translation gives CASSPPVTSGKETDTQYF.

The chain carries TRBV27 and TRBJ2-7; D is possibly TRBD2 (5 bases). Germline V lookup: CDR1 MNHEY, CDR2 SMNVEV (reference sequence). V dropped 6 bases and J dropped 2 bases, with 11 bases sitting between them. The CDR3 covers 13 residues. DNA of the CDR3: TGTGCCAGCAGACCGAGGGCGGCCTACGAGCAGTACTTC. It specifies CASRPRAAYEQYF.